These T cell receptor beta chains were read from a single sample in a study of T cells after yellow fever vaccination. TCRdb ran MiXCR on the 5' RACE reads and lists one entry per CDR3 protein. The profile shows some 200,000 distinct CDR3 sequences, more than 3% of them singletons. This material consisted of CD4+ T cells sorted from PBMCs, taken 10 days after the yellow fever booster vaccination. Receptor source: a young man who received the YFV17D yellow fever vaccine. The CDR3 runs from the conserved cysteine through the conserved F or W. The order of the fields is clone size, V gene, D gene, J gene, CDR3 protein, CDR3 DNA. D genes are given only for firm matches. Only part of the rows carry a size: once, few, many, or a class if the clone is expanded.

>few|TRBV27|TRBD2|TRBJ2-5
CASSHRRAGPPETQYF
TGTGCCAGCAGCCACCGGAGAGCGGGGCCACCGGAGACCCAGTACTTC
>NA|TRBV7-8|NA|TRBJ1-3
CASSYVFSGNTIYF
TGTGCCAGCAGCTACGTGTTCTCTGGAAACACCATATATTTT
>many|TRBV7-6|NA|TRBJ1-1
CASSRTEMNTEAFF
TGTGCCAGCAGCCGGACAGAGATGAACACTGAAGCTTTCTTT
>NA|TRBV10-3|NA|TRBJ1-1
CAISAFGGNTEAFF
TGTGCCATCAGTGCTTTCGGTGGGAACACTGAAGCTTTCTTT
>many|TRBV5-4|TRBD1|TRBJ2-1
CATEQGARNNEQFF
TGTGCCACCGAACAGGGGGCCCGTAACAATGAGCAGTTCTTC
>many|TRBV25-1|NA|TRBJ2-1
CASSDNRYEQFF
TGTGCCAGCAGTGACAACCGGTATGAGCAGTTCTTC
>many|TRBV6-5|NA|TRBJ2-2
CASRQTATGELFF
TGTGCCAGCAGGCAGACAGCTACCGGGGAGCTGTTTTTT
>many|TRBV3-1|TRBD2|TRBJ2-7
CASSQDPSGGTYEQYF
TGTGCCAGCAGCCAAGATCCAAGCGGGGGAACCTACGAGCAGTACTTC
>few|TRBV28|NA|TRBJ2-2
CASSFITGENTGELFF
TGTGCCAGCAGTTTTATTACCGGGGAGAACACCGGGGAGCTGTTTTTT
>few|TRBV7-2|TRBD2|TRBJ2-2
CASSPRRGGANTGELFF
TGTGCCAGCAGTCCTCGTCGGGGGGGCGCGAACACCGGGGAGCTGTTTTTT
>few|TRBV4-2|TRBD1|TRBJ2-2
CASSQGGQALGGELFF
TGTGCCAGCAGCCAAGGGGGACAGGCGCTGGGCGGGGAGCTGTTTTTT
>few|TRBV5-1|NA|TRBJ2-5
CASSFTAYQETQYF
TGCGCCAGCAGCTTCACAGCCTACCAAGAGACCCAGTACTTC
>many|TRBV7-2|NA|TRBJ2-3
CASSSPGLKDTQYF
TGTGCCAGCAGCTCACCGGGCCTAAAGGATACGCAGTATTTT
>few|TRBV20-1|TRBD1|TRBJ2-3
CSAPPGTGPDTQYF
TGCAGTGCCCCGCCCGGGACAGGGCCAGATACGCAGTATTTT
>NA|TRBV28|NA|TRBJ2-2
CAASPGSNTGELFF
TGTGCCGCCAGTCCGGGTTCGAACACCGGGGAGCTGTTTTTT
>many|TRBV7-2|NA|TRBJ2-1
CASSRDTTGNEQFF
TGTGCCAGCAGCCGAGACACCACCGGGAATGAGCAGTTCTTC
>NA|TRBV12-3/TRBV12-4|NA|TRBJ2-7
CASSFQGPDPYEQYF
TGTGCCAGCAGTTTCCAGGGACCTGACCCCTACGAGCAGTACTTC
>NA|TRBV9|NA|TRBJ1-1
CASSVGDAGYTEAFF
TGTGCCAGCAGCGTAGGAGATGCAGGGTACACTGAAGCTTTCTTT
>many|TRBV20-1|NA|TRBJ1-6
CSARDHWRGLWNSPLHF
TGCAGTGCTAGAGATCATTGGAGAGGGTTATGGAATTCACCCCTCCACTTT
>many|TRBV5-1|NA|TRBJ1-1
CASSLDGANTEAFF
TGCGCCAGCAGCTTGGATGGGGCGAACACTGAAGCTTTCTTT
>NA|TRBV28|NA|TRBJ1-3
CASSSPQGTGNTIYF
TGTGCCAGCAGCTCTCCACAGGGTACTGGAAACACCATATATTTT
>many|TRBV15|NA|TRBJ1-1
CATSRDRGAFF
TGTGCCACCAGCAGGGACAGAGGGGCTTTCTTT
>few|TRBV6-5|NA|TRBJ1-3
CASSQVLSGNTIYF
TGTGCCAGCAGCCAGGTTCTTTCTGGAAACACCATATATTTT
>many|TRBV30|NA|TRBJ2-2
CAWAPLSTGELFF
TGTGCCTGGGCACCTCTCAGCACCGGGGAGCTGTTTTTT
>many|TRBV7-3|NA|TRBJ2-7
CASSQGGVRGSYEQYF
TGTGCCAGCAGCCAAGGGGGGGTCAGGGGCTCCTACGAGCAGTACTTC
>many|TRBV7-2|NA|TRBJ1-1
CASSYRTGWATEAFF
TGTGCCAGCAGTTACAGGACCGGGTGGGCGACTGAAGCTTTCTTT
>many|TRBV20-1|TRBD2|TRBJ2-1
CSAPEAGGSYNEQFF
TGCAGTGCTCCGGAAGCGGGGGGCTCCTACAATGAGCAGTTCTTC
>many|TRBV7-9|NA|TRBJ1-1
CASSLSMGAENTEAFF
TGTGCCAGCAGCCTCTCCATGGGGGCGGAGAACACTGAAGCTTTCTTT
>many|TRBV7-8|TRBD1|TRBJ1-6
CASSLNSGQAGRSPLHF
TGTGCCAGCAGCTTAAACAGTGGACAGGCAGGTCGATCACCCCTCCACTTT
>many|TRBV20-1|NA|TRBJ1-1
CSATPGARNTEAFF
TGCAGTGCAACCCCAGGGGCGAGGAACACTGAAGCTTTCTTT
>NA|TRBV19|TRBD1|TRBJ2-2
CASSTLPQGAAGELFF
TGTGCCAGTAGTACCCTTCCGCAGGGGGCAGCCGGGGAGCTGTTTTTT
>NA|TRBV4-3|TRBD1|TRBJ1-2
CASSPQGGESHYGYTF
TGCGCCAGCAGCCCGCAAGGGGGCGAGTCCCACTATGGCTACACCTTC
>many|TRBV12-3/TRBV12-4|NA|TRBJ1-4
CASSLRATNEKLFF
TGTGCCAGCAGTTTAAGGGCTACAAATGAAAAACTGTTTTTT
>few|TRBV4-3|NA|TRBJ2-1
CASSQVLGAEQFF
TGCGCCAGCAGCCAAGTTCTAGGGGCCGAGCAGTTCTTC
>few|TRBV27|NA|TRBJ1-5
CASSFREGNQPQHF
TGTGCCAGCAGTTTTAGGGAGGGCAATCAGCCCCAGCATTTT
>NA|TRBV6-1|TRBD2|TRBJ2-5
CASSEAPRLAGVGETQYF
TGTGCCAGCAGTGAAGCCCCGCGCCTCGCGGGGGTAGGGGAGACCCAGTACTTC
>many|TRBV6-1|NA|TRBJ1-2
CASSNTGGRPSYGYTF
TGTGCCAGCAGCAACACGGGGGGGCGCCCCTCCTATGGCTACACCTTC
>many|TRBV5-6|TRBD1|TRBJ1-5
CASSQWDREHYQPQHF
TGTGCCAGCAGCCAATGGGACAGGGAGCACTATCAGCCCCAGCATTTT
>many|TRBV24-1|NA|TRBJ2-3
CATSETEQADTQYF
TGTGCCACCAGTGAGACGGAACAGGCAGATACGCAGTATTTT